The present T cell receptor beta chain was sequenced within a study of T cells in Graves' hyperthyroidism and ophthalmopathy. Study-wide results and limits: In the analysis, a 13 V-J model separated ophthalmopathy from stable hyperthyroidism. Model predictions of ophthalmopathy came a median approximately 6.2 months before onset.

Subjects with ophthalmopathy showed a Clinical Activity Score no lower than 3, a NOSPECS grade no lower than 4, and a duration shorter than 3 months. The authors obtained PBMCs from around 11 ml of fresh peripheral blood. Amplified TCR beta CDR3 regions derived from RNA transcripts. RT-PCR in the first round (using the HTBI primer set) targeted the TCR CDR3. Using its own MiXCR run on the multiplex PCR reads, TCRdb lists one record per CDR3 protein. The sample holds about 640,000 distinct CDR3 sequences, less than 25% seen once. Trimming took 1 base from V and 1 from J, leaving 12 bases between them. This CDR3 region has 16 residues. Germline assignment: CDR1 MDHEN and CDR2 SYDVKM. Note on this clonotype: Its matching antigen is unknown.

This receptor was identified in a man between 25 and 39 years old with Graves' ophthalmopathy. The rearrangement links TRBV28 to TRBJ2-3, with no clear D. Material: blood. The CDR3 here is CASSLLPRSRTDTQYF. The CDR3 bases are TGTGCCAGCAGTTTATTACCGAGATCTCGCACAGATACGCAGTATTTT.